This T cell receptor (beta chain) appears in the sequencing data of a study of neoadjuvant anti-PD-1 for oral cavity cancer. Turning to the study itself: Non-progressing patients received a fourth nivolumab dose near day 43, then surgery on days 50-56.

PBMC libraries mostly used 400 to 550 ng of input genomic DNA, with six replicates per sample. Some clones are missing from TCRdb's copy, which holds only in-frame ones; the method was immunoSEQ multiplex PCR. The repertoire holds over 15,000 clones, around 72% seen once, with 2.6% in the top ten. Patients had HPV-negative, locally advanced oral cavity squamous cell carcinoma. No culture or expansion preceded analysis of these blood cells. The receptor was derived from a person aged 40 to 85 with oral cavity squamous cell carcinoma. Sequencing used PBMCs, obtained before nivolumab (anti-PD-1) treatment.

This chain's CDR3 is CSATPGQGFYF. CDR3 DNA: TGCAGTGCTACTCCGGGACAGGGTTTTTACTTC. The chain combines TRBV20-1 with TRBJ2-7; 9 bases match TRBD1. The CDR3 extends over 11 amino acids. The ends lost 4 bases at V and 13 bases at J; junction bases unmatched: 8. In germline, CDR1 is DFQATT, CDR2 SNEGSKA (reference sequence).